What follows are 20 T cell receptor beta chains derived from one specimen sequenced in a study of blood T cell repertoires in COVID-19. This table comes from immunoSEQ multiplex PCR, and its TCRdb copy is limited to in-frame clones, with some not included. The sample contains about 240,000 clones, 75% to 85% of which appear only once. Input material: peripheral blood. The receptors shown here come from a woman between 55 and 75 years old with active or convalescent COVID-19.

The chain combines TRBV5-1 with TRBJ1-2; D remains unclear. V lost 7 bases and J 3 bases, leaving 13 bases between the germline ends. The V gene's germline CDR1 is SGHRS and CDR2 YFSETQ. CDR3 length equals 13 residues. The CDR3 region is CASPTRYDYGYTF. The CDR3 DNA reads as TGCGCCAGCCCCACCCGCTATGACTATGGCTACACCTTC.

The rearrangement uses TRBV7-3 and TRBJ2-6, with TRBD1 as a possible D gene (6 bases). The germline CDR1 and CDR2 sequences are SGHTA and FQGTGA. V shed 3 bases and J shed 0 bases, with 9 bases lying between them. The CDR3 sequence is 16 residues long. The CDR3 here is CASSLGQGSGANVLTF. The DNA for the CDR3 is TGTGCCAGCAGCTTGGGACAAGGCTCTGGGGCCAACGTCCTGACTTTC. Complete variable domain (other parts from reference TRBV7-3 and TRBJ2-6): GAGVSQTPSNKVTEKGKYVELRCDPISGHTALYWYRQSLGQGPEFLIYFQGTGAADDSGLPNDRFFAVRPEGSVSTLKIQRTERGDSAVYLCASSLGQGSGANVLTFGAGSRLTVL.

The chain recombines TRBV7-3 with TRBJ2-5, with 7 bases that match TRBD2. The germline CDR1 and CDR2 sequences are SGHTA and FQGTGA. The length of the CDR3 is 16 residues. The V segment lost 5 bases and the J segment 1 base; nucleotides outside the gene matches: 10. In nucleotides, the CDR3 is TGTGCCAGCAGCAAAGTCGGTCCTAGCGGCCAAGAGACCCAGTACTTC. It encodes CASSKVGPSGQETQYF.

V and J are TRBV10-3 and TRBJ2-7; 8 positions agree with TRBD2. V dropped 2 bases and J dropped 2; count of bases not matched to a gene: 5. The germline gives CDR1 ENHRY, CDR2 SYGVKD. CDR3 length equals 15 residues. The CDR3 is CAISEQRGPTYEQYF. The CDR3 DNA reads as TGTGCCATCAGTGAGCAGCGGGGGCCTACCTACGAGCAGTACTTC.

The chain couples TRBV27 to TRBJ1-2, with 8 bases matching TRBD1. The germline gives CDR1 MNHEY, CDR2 SMNVEV (reference sequence). CDR3 length: 17 amino acids. The trim removed 2 bases at V and 0 bases at J, leaving 8 bases unmatched. This CDR3 reads CASSLRQGAEPNYGYTF. The CDR3, as DNA: TGTGCCAGCAGTTTACGGCAGGGGGCGGAGCCTAACTATGGCTACACCTTC.

The chain is built from TRBV18 and TRBJ1-2; D gene uncertain. The CDR3 runs 15 residues. Per the germline V gene, CDR1 is KGHSH and CDR2 is LQKENI. Trimming took 0 bases from V and 8 from J, leaving 16 bases between them. CDR3 in amino acids: CASSPPGRLAGGYTF. CDR3 coding DNA: TGTGCCAGCTCACCACCCGGCCGACTAGCGGGGGGCTACACCTTC.

V usage is TRBV4-3 and J usage is TRBJ2-1; a weak D match, TRBD1 (6 bases). The V end was cut by 0 bases, the J end by 5 bases, with 11 bases between. Germline-derived CDR1 and CDR2 are LGHNA and YSLEER. This CDR3 contains 15 residues. CDR3 loop: CASSQDLRTDNEQFF. Written as DNA, the CDR3 is TGCGCCAGCAGCCAAGATCTAAGGACAGACAATGAGCAGTTCTTC.

This clone showed up just once. The chain uses TRBV10-3 and TRBJ1-1; 7 bases align to TRBD1. The CDR3 sequence is 17 residues long. Germline V lookup: CDR1 ENHRY, CDR2 SYGVKD. Trimming took 0 bases from V and 2 from J; bases not matched to a gene: 9. CDR3 amino acids: CAISESTARGINTEAFF. In DNA, the CDR3 is TGTGCCATCAGTGAGTCGACGGCCAGGGGGATAAACACTGAAGCTTTCTTT.

The table lists this clone with a few counts. The chain carries TRBV19 and TRBJ2-7; D ambiguous. From germline, CDR1 is LNHDA and CDR2 SQIVND (reference sequence). The CDR3 sequence is 11 residues long. With 2 bases removed from V and 3 bases from J, the gap between germline ends came to 2 bases. The CDR3: CASSIHYEQYF. CDR3 nucleotides: TGTGCCAGTAGTATACACTACGAGCAGTACTTC.

The V call is TRBV30, the J call TRBJ1-2; D not resolved. This CDR3 spans 12 amino acids. Germline CDR1 is GTSNPN and CDR2 is SVGIG (reference sequence). V shed 2 bases and J shed 7 bases, with 11 bases lying between them. The CDR3 coding sequence is TGTGCCTGGAGTAGCGGGGAGGGTGGCTACACCTTC. It translates to CAWSSGEGGYTF.

V gene TRBV19 combines with J gene TRBJ1-5; possible D gene TRBD1, 6 bases. CDR1 and CDR2 (germline): LNHDA, SQIVND (reference sequence). This CDR3 has 15 amino acids. The V end lost 6 bases, the J end lost 7 bases, and 19 bases lay between the germline ends. CDR3 loop: CASSLTGYGGQPQHF. The CDR3 nucleotides are TGTGCCAGTAGCCTCACAGGGTATGGTGGACAGCCCCAGCATTTT.

The V and J genes are TRBV6-5 and TRBJ1-2; D is perhaps TRBD1 (6 bases). V shed 6 bases and J shed 4 bases, with 12 bases lying between them. The CDR3 is 13 residues long. From germline, CDR1 is MNHEY and CDR2 SVGAGI. The CDR3 DNA follows: TGTGCCAGCAGACCACAGGGCTCCTATGGCTACACCTTC. The encoded protein is CASRPQGSYGYTF.

This chain uses TRBV20-1 with TRBJ2-1, with TRBD1 identical over 10 bases. Germline V gene data show CDR1 as DFQATT and CDR2 as SNEGSKA (reference sequence). The CDR3 runs to 10 residues. The V segment lost 5 bases and the J segment 14 bases; nucleotides outside the gene matches: 3. The CDR3 DNA reads as TGCAGTGCTGCCGGGACAGGGGAGTTCTTC. It is translated as CSAAGTGEFF.

The rearrangement joins TRBV28 to TRBJ1-2; 8 positions match TRBD1. The ends lost 10 bases at V and 2 bases at J; junction bases unmatched: 6. The CDR3 covers 13 residues. From germline, CDR1 is MDHEN and CDR2 SYDVKM. The chain's CDR3 is CATEQGANYGYTF. As DNA, the CDR3 is TGTGCCACCGAGCAGGGGGCAAACTATGGCTACACCTTC.

This sequence joins TRBV4-2 and TRBJ2-5; D not certain. Trimming took off 0 bases at V and 5 bases at J, with 16 bases between the two ends. Germline V lookup: CDR1 LGHNA, CDR2 YNFKEQ. The CDR3 contains 16 residues. CDR3 region: CASSQERRDPGETQYF. The CDR3 DNA reads TGTGCCAGCAGCCAAGAAAGGCGCGACCCCGGGGAGACCCAGTACTTC.

This sequence joins TRBV19 and TRBJ2-1; the D gene is possibly TRBD1 (5 bases). V was trimmed by 5 bases and J by 0 bases, leaving 8 bases between them. CDR1 and CDR2 (germline): LNHDA, SQIVND (reference sequence). This CDR3 contains 14 residues. CDR3 nucleotide sequence: TGTGCCAGTAGTCGGCAGGGCTCCTACAATGAGCAGTTCTTC. As protein: CASSRQGSYNEQFF.

V is TRBV5-4 and J is TRBJ1-2; 9 nucleotides align to TRBD1. The CDR3 totals 14 residues. Per the germline V gene, CDR1 is SGHNT and CDR2 is YYREEE (reference sequence). Trimming took 4 bases from V and 7 from J; bases not matched to a gene: 8. The CDR3, as DNA: TGTGCCAGCAGCCGGGACAGGGAAATCGGTGGCTACACCTTC. Translated: CASSRDREIGGYTF.

The V and J genes are TRBV19 and TRBJ1-2; 7 bases line up with TRBD1. The CDR3 consists of 14 residues. The J segment lost 8 bases and the V segment lost 6 bases, leaving 12 bases of the junction unmatched. Germline V gene data show CDR1 as LNHDA and CDR2 as SQIVND (reference sequence). In DNA, the CDR3 is TGTGCCAGTAGGCGCGGGGACAGCCCCCGGGGCTACACCTTC. This encodes CASRRGDSPRGYTF.

This CDR3 is CASSQETTGPGELFF. As DNA, the CDR3 is TGTGCCAGCAGCCAAGAAACGACAGGGCCCGGGGAGCTGTTTTTT. The chain is built from TRBV3-1 (or the pseudogene TRBV3-2) and TRBJ2-2; TRBD1 matches at 7 bases. Germline V CDR1 and CDR2: LGHDT, YNNKEL (reference sequence). J gave up 6 bases and V 0 bases, and 4 bases lay outside the gene matches. CDR3 length equals 15 residues.

This clone was seen at least ten times. The sample contains more than one DNA sequence encoding this CDR3. This chain links TRBV19 with TRBJ2-7; tentatively, D is TRBD1 (5 bases). The CDR3 runs to 14 residues. CDR1 and CDR2 from the germline V gene are LNHDA and SQIVND (reference sequence). Between the trimmed V and J ends, which lost 3 bases and 0 bases, there was a span of 9 bases. The CDR3 DNA reads TGTGCCAGTAGTATCTCGCAGGGCTCCTACGAGCAGTACTTC. This gives the protein CASSISQGSYEQYF.